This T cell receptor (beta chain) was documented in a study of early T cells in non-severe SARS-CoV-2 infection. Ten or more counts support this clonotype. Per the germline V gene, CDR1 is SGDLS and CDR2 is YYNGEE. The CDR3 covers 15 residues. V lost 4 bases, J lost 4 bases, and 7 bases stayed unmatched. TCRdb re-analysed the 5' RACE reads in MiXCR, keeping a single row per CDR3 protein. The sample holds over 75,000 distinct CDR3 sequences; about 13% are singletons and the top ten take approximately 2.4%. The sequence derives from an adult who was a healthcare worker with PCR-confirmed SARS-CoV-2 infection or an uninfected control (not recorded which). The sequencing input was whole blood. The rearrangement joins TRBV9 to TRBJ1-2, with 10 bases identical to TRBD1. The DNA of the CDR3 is TGTGCCAGCAGCTTCACGACAGGGGGCGTCTATGGCTACACCTTC. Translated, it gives CASSFTTGGVYGYTF.